This T cell receptor beta chain was identified during a study of blood T cell repertoires in COVID-19. Background on the study: Donors in the United States, Italy and Spain gave samples during acute or convalescent COVID-19. The cDNA or gDNA used as material had been derived from T cells, B-cell-depleted T cells, or PBMCs.

This CDR3 comprises 16 residues. V was shortened by 7 bases and J by 1 base, with 16 bases between the two germline ends. The germline V gene has CDR1 SEHNR and CDR2 FQNEAQ (reference sequence). Original processing methods: The assay estimated nucleated cells by amplifying reference gene primers. Libraries were prepared by immunoSEQ multiplex PCR; TCRdb keeps only in-frame clonotypes and omits some of them. D and trimming come from the DNA, and the V and J calls and clone size come from that table. This table holds about 200,000 clones, about 89% found once. The source is a man aged 55 to 69 who had recovered from COVID-19. Source material: peripheral blood. V is TRBV7-9 and J is TRBJ2-2, with D possibly TRBD2 on 5 matching bases. CDR3 DNA: TGTGCCAGCACCTCCTCGGGGTCAGAGAACACCGGGGAGCTGTTTTTT. It encodes CASTSSGSENTGELFF.